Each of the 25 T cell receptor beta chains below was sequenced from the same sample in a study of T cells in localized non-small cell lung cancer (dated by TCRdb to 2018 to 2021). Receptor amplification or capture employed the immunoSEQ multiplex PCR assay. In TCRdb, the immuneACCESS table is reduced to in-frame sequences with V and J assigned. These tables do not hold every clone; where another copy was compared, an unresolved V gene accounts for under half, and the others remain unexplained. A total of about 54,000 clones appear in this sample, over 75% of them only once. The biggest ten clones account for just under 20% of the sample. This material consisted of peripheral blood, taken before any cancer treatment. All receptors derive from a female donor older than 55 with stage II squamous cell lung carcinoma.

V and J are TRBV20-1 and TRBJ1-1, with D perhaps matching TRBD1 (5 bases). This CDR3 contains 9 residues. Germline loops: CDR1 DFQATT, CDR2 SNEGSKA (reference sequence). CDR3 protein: CRGAPGGFF. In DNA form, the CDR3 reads TGCAGGGGAGCACCCGGGGGTTTCTTT.

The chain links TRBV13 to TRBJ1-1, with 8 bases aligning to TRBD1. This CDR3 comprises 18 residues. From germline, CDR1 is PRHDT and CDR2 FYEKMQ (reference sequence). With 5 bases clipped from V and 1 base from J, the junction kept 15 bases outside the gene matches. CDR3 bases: TGTGCCAGCAGCCATCTGGGACAGGCAAATTCTCCGAACACTGAAGCTTTCTTT. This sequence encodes CASSHLGQANSPNTEAFF.

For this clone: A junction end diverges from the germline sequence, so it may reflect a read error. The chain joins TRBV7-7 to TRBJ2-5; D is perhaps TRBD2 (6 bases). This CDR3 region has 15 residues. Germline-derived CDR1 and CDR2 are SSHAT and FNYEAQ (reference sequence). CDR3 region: CASSDKGTPMETQYF. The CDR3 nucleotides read TGTGCTAGCAGCGATAAGGGGACTCCGATGGAGACCCAGTACTTC.

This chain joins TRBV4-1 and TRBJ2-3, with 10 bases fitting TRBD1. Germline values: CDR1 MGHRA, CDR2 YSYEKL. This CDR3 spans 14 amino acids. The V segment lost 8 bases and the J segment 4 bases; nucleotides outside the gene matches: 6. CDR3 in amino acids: CASSGQGLADTQYF. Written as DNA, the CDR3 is TGCGCCAGCTCGGGACAGGGGTTGGCAGATACGCAGTATTTT.

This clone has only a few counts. CDR3 in DNA: TGCAGCGCTGCGAGCTCCTACAATGAGCAGTTCTTC. Its protein product is CSAASSYNEQFF. The genes are TRBV29-1 and TRBJ2-1; D remains ambiguous. The length of the CDR3 is 12 residues. Trimming cost V 7 bases and J 0 bases, with 7 bases left between them. Germline V gene data show CDR1 as SQVTM and CDR2 as ANQGSEA.

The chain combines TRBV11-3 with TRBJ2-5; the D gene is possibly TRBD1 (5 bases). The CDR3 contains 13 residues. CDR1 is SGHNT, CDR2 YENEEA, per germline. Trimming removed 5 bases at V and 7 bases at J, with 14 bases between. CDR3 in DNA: TGTGCCAGCAGCAGAGACAGTGACGGGACCCAGTACTTC. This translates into CASSRDSDGTQYF.

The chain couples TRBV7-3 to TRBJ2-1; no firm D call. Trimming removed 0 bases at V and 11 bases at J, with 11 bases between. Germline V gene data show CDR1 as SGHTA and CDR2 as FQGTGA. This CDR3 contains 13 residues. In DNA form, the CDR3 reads TGTGCCAGCAGCTTAACTACCCGAAGCCAGCAGTTCTTC. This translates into CASSLTTRSQQFF.

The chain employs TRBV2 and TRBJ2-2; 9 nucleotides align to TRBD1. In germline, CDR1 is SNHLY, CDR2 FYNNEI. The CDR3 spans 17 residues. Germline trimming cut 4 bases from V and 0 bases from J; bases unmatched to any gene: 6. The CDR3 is CASSGPRTGANTGELFF. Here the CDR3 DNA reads TGTGCCAGCAGTGGTCCGCGGACAGGGGCGAACACCGGGGAGCTGTTTTTT.

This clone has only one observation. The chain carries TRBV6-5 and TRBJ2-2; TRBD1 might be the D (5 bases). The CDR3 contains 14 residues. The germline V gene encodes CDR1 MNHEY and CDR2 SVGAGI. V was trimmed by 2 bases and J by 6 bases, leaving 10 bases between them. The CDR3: CASSYPGKAGELFF. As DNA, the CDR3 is TGTGCCAGCAGTTACCCAGGGAAAGCCGGGGAGCTGTTTTTT.

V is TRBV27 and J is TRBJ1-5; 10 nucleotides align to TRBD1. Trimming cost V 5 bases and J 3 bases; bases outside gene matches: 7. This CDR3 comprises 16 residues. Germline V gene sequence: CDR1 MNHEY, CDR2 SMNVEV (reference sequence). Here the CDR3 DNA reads TGTGCCAGCAGTCCCGGACAGGGGGTAAACAATCAGCCCCAGCATTTT. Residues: CASSPGQGVNNQPQHF.

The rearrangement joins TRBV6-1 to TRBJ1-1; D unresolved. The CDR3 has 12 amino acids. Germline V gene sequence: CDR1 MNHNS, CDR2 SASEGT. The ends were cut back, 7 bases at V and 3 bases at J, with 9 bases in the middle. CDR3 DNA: TGTGCCAGCAACGGGGAGTACACTGAAGCTTTCTTT. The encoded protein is CASNGEYTEAFF.

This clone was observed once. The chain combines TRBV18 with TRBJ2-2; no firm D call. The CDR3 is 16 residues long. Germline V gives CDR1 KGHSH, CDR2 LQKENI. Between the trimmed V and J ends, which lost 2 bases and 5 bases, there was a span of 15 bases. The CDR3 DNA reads TGTGCCAGCTCACCAGGGTCCCTCCAGAGGACCGGGGAGCTGTTTTTT. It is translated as CASSPGSLQRTGELFF.

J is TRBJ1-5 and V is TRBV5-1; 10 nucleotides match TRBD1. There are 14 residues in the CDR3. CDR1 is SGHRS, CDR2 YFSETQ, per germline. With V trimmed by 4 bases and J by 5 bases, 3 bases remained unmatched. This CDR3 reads CASSPGTGDQPQHF. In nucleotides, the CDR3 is TGCGCCAGCAGCCCCGGGACAGGGGATCAGCCCCAGCATTTT.

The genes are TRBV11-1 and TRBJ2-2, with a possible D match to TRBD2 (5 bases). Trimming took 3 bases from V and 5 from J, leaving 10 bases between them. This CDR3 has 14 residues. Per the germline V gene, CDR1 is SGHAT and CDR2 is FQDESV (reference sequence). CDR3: CASSFYGETGELFF. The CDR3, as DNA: TGTGCCAGCAGCTTCTACGGGGAAACCGGGGAGCTGTTTTTT.

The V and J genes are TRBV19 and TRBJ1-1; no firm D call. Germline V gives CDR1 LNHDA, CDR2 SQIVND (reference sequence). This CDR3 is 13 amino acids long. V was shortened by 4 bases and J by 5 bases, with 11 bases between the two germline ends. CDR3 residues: CASSTKRDTEAFF. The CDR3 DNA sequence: TGTGCCAGTAGTACCAAGAGGGATACTGAAGCTTTCTTT.

CDR3 bases: TGTGCCAGTAGTATCCGACGGGAAAAACTGTTTTTT. Translation: CASSIRREKLFF. The chain links TRBV19 to TRBJ1-4; D unclear. Trimming took off 3 bases at V and 8 bases at J, with 7 bases between the two ends. This CDR3 has 12 amino acids. Germline CDR1 reads LNHDA; CDR2 reads SQIVND (reference sequence).

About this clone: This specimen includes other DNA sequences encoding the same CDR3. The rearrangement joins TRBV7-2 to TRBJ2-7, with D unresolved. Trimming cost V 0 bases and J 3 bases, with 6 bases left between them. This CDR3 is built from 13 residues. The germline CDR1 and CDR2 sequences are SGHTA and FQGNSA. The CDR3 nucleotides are TGTGCCAGCAGCTTAGCGGGCAGCTACGAGCAGTACTTC. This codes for CASSLAGSYEQYF. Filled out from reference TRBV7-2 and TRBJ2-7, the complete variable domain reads GAGVSQSPSNKVTEKGKDVELRCDPISGHTALYWYRQSLGQGLEFLIYFQGNSAPDKSGLPSDRFSAERTGGSVSTLTIQRTQQEDSAVYLCASSLAGSYEQYFGPGTRLTVT.

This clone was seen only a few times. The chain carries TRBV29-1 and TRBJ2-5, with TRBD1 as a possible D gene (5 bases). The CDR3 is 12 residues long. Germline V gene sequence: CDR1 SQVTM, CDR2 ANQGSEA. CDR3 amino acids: CSGKQAQETQYF. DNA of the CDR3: TGCAGTGGGAAACAGGCTCAAGAGACCCAGTACTTC.

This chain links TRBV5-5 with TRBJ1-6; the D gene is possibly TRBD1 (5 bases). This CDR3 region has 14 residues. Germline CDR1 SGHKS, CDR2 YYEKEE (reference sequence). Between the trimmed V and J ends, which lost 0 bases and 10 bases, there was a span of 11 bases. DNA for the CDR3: TGTGCCAGCAGCTTGGCCGGGACTTGGTCACCCCTCCACTTT. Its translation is CASSLAGTWSPLHF.

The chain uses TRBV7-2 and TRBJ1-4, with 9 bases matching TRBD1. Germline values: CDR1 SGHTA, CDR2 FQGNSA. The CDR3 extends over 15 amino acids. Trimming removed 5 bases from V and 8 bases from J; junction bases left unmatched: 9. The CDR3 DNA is TGTGCCAGCAGCCTATACAGGGGGCGCGACGAAAAACTGTTTTTT. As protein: CASSLYRGRDEKLFF.

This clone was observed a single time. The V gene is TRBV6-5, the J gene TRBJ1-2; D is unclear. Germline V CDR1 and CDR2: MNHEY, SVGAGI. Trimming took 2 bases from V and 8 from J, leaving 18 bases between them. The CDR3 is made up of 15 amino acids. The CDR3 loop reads CASSYGGFFRAGYTF. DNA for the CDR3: TGTGCCAGCAGTTACGGCGGATTTTTCCGGGCCGGCTACACCTTC.

CDR3 in DNA: TGCAGCGTGGGTGGGACAGGGAGCGTCAATGGCTATGGCTACACCTTC. It codes for CSVGGTGSVNGYGYTF. The rearrangement links TRBV29-1 to TRBJ1-2, with 9 nucleotides matching TRBD1. The junction had 15 bases not matched to a gene; V was cut back by 6 bases and J by 4 bases. The CDR3 covers 16 residues. Germline CDR1 SQVTM, CDR2 ANQGSEA.

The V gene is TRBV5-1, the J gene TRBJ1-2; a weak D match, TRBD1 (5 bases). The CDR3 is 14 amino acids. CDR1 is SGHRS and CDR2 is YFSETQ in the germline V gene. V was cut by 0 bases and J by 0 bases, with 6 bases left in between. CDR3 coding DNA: TGCGCCAGCAGCTTGGGGACAACTAACTATGGCTACACCTTC. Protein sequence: CASSLGTTNYGYTF.

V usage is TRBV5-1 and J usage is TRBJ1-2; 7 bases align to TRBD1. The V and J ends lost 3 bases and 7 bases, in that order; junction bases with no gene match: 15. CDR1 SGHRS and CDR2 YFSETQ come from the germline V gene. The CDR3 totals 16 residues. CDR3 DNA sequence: TGCGCCAGCAGCTCATCTCCGGACAGGATGGCGGGTGGCTACACCTTC. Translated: CASSSSPDRMAGGYTF.

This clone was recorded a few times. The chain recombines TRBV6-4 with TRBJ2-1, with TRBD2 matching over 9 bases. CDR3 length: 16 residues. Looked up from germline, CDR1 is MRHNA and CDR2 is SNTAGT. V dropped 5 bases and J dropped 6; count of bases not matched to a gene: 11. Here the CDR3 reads CASSTLAGTSINEQFF. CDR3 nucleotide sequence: TGTGCCAGCAGTACCCTAGCGGGAACCTCAATCAATGAGCAGTTCTTC.